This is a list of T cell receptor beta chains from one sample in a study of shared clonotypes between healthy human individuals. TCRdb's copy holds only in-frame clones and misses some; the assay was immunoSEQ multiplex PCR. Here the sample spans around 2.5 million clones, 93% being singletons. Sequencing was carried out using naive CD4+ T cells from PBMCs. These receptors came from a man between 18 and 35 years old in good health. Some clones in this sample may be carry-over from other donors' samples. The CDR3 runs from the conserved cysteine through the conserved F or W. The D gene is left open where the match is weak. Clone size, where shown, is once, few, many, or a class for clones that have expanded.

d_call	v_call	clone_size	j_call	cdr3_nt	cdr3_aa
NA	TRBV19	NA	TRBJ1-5	TGTGCCAGTAACACAGGCGACAATCAGCCCCAGCATTTT	CASNTGDNQPQHF
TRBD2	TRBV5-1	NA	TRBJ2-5	TGCGCCAGCAGCTTTAGCGGGAACCAAGAGACCCAGTACTTC	CASSFSGNQETQYF
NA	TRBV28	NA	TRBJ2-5	TGTGCCAGCAGACCCCAGGGCACCCAATTGGGCCAGTACTTC	CASRPQGTQLGQYF
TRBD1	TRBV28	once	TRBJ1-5	TGTGCCAGCAGTTCCGGGACAGCTCCAGAAGGGAATCAGCCCCAGCATTTT	CASSSGTAPEGNQPQHF
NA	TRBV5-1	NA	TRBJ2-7	TGCGCCAGCAGCTTAAGGCAGGCGCCCTACGAGCAGTACTTC	CASSLRQAPYEQYF
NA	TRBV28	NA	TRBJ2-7	TGTGCCAGCACCAATTCAGGGTTCTCCTACGAGCAGTACTTC	CASTNSGFSYEQYF
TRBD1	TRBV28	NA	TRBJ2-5	TGTGCCAGCACTTCAGGGGGCAGCAAGGAGACCCAGTACTTC	CASTSGGSKETQYF
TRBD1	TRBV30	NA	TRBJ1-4	TGTGCCTGGAGAGGACTCACAGGGGATAATGAAAAACTGTTTTTT	CAWRGLTGDNEKLFF
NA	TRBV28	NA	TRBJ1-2	TGTGCCAGCAGTTTAGGAGGGATTAACTATGGCTACACCTTC	CASSLGGINYGYTF
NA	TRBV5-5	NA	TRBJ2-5	TGTGCCAGCAGCTTGTATTTAACAGGCCAAGAGACCCAGTACTTC	CASSLYLTGQETQYF
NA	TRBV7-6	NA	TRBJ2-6	TGTGCCAGCAGCCCGCAATCTGGGGCCAACGTCCTGACTTTC	CASSPQSGANVLTF
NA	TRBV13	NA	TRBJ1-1	TGTGCCAGCAGCTCCCGACTTTGGGGGCACACTGAAGCTTTCTTT	CASSSRLWGHTEAFF
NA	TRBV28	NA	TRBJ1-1	TGTGCCAGCAGTTTTGAATTGATGGCTTTCTTT	CASSFELMAFF
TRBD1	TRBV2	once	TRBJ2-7	TGTGCCAGCAGATACAGGGGAGCCTACGAGCAGTACTTC	CASRYRGAYEQYF
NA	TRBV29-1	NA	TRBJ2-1	TGCAGCGTTGGGGCCCCCTTCACGGGTGAGCAGTTCTTC	CSVGAPFTGEQFF
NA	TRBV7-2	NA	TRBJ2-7	TGTGCCAGCAGCCTGGCTTTCTACGAGCAGTACTTC	CASSLAFYEQYF
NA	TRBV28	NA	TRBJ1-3	TGTGCCAGCAGGGACGGACAAATAACTGGAAACACCATATATTTT	CASRDGQITGNTIYF
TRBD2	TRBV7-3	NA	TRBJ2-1	TGTGCCAGCAGCTTAGGTGAGTTGCGGGAGTCTTACAATGAGCAGTTCTTC	CASSLGELRESYNEQFF
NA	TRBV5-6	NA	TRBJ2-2	TGTGCCAGCAGCTTGTCTAGTTTCGGGGAGCTGTTTTTT	CASSLSSFGELFF
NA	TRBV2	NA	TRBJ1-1	TGTGCCAGCAGCGGGGGACCAGGTCGGGCCACTGAAGCTTTCTTT	CASSGGPGRATEAFF
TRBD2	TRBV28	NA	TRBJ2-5	TGTGCCAGCAGTGTAGCGGGAACCTTTCAAGAGACCCAGTACTTC	CASSVAGTFQETQYF
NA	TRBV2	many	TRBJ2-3	TGTGCCAGCAGTGAACCATTCACAGATACGCAGTATTTT	CASSEPFTDTQYF
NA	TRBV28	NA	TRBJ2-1	TGTGCCAGCAGTTTAGGGACAAGTTACAATGAGCAGTTCTTC	CASSLGTSYNEQFF
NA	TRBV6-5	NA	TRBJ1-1	TGTGCCAGCAGTTACTCGGGAGGTGGGGGCACTGAAGCTTTCTTT	CASSYSGGGGTEAFF
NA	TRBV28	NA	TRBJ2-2	TGTGCCAGCAGTATTTACTTCCAAGGGGTGAGCGGGGAGCTGTTTTTT	CASSIYFQGVSGELFF
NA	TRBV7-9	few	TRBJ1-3	TGTGCCAGCAGCTTAGGGGGAAACACCATATATTTT	CASSLGGNTIYF